The clone carrying this T cell receptor (beta chain) was seen only a few times. Its antigen is unidentified. The CDR3 loop spans 16 amino acids. Germline lookup yields CDR1 SGHTA and CDR2 FQGNSA. V shed 3 bases and J 5 bases; nucleotides not matched to a gene: 7. Via MiXCR, TCRdb re-called the 5' RACE reads, giving one row per CDR3 protein. The sample carries 1.5 million to 2 million distinct CDR3 sequences, 25% to 35% recorded once. These data belong to a study of identical twins. Study-wide results and limits: Without tracking the same donors, conclusions rested on cross-sectional statistical analysis.

The origin of this receptor is a newborn girl in good health. The sample comprised cord blood. The J gene is TRBJ2-1, the V gene TRBV7-2; 10 nucleotides align to TRBD2. For the CDR3, the DNA is TGTGCCAGCAGCTTGGTTCAGCTAGCGGGGGACAATGAGCAGTTCTTC. The encoded protein is CASSLVQLAGDNEQFF.